What follows are 4 T cell receptor beta chains derived from one specimen sequenced in a study of HIV-infected children after antiretroviral therapy interruption. A 3' RACE protocol on RNA, with unique molecular identifiers, produced the TCR library. MiXCR was run by TCRdb on the 3' RACE reads, yielding one entry per CDR3 protein. The sample holds roughly 46,000 distinct CDR3 sequences, 4.3% seen once. Treatment noted: PENTA 11 planned treatment interruption arm or continuous ART arm. Sample: CD45RA+ CD4+ T cells from PBMCs, pooled from several time points, taken from a donor given antiretroviral therapy, either interrupted or continuous. Specified subset: naive CD4+ CD45RA+ CD45RO- T cells. The receptors were gathered from a pool of human donors with HIV.

The sample holds a few counts of this clonotype. The chain couples TRBV6-2 or TRBV6-3 to TRBJ2-1; D ambiguous. V lost 2 bases, J lost 0 bases, and 8 bases lay in between. Germline V lookup: CDR1 MNHEY, CDR2 SVGEGT. CDR3 size: 15 residues. This CDR3 is CASSYQESSYNEQFF. The CDR3 nucleotides read TGTGCCAGCAGTTACCAGGAAAGCTCCTACAATGAGCAGTTCTTC.

In its sample, this clonotype was seen many times. The rearrangement joins TRBV2 to TRBJ2-7; 12 positions match TRBD2. Trimming cost V 7 bases and J 2 bases; bases outside gene matches: 9. The CDR3 covers 16 residues. Germline lookup yields CDR1 SNHLY and CDR2 FYNNEI. In DNA, the CDR3 is TGTGCCAGCACCAGAAGACTAGCGGGAGAAGCCTACGAGCAGTACTTC. Its protein product is CASTRRLAGEAYEQYF.

This clonotype was found many times. The chain recombines TRBV20-1 with TRBJ1-2; no definite D call. Trimming removed 3 bases from V and 8 bases from J, with 4 bases in between. The CDR3 spans 9 residues. Germline CDR1 and CDR2: DFQATT and SNEGSKA (reference sequence). The CDR3 nucleotides read TGCAGTGCTAGTGGGGGCTACACCTTC. Amino acid sequence: CSASGGYTF.

This clonotype was counted many times. The J gene is TRBJ2-7, the V gene TRBV6-1; D might be TRBD1 (5 bases). CDR3 size: 13 residues. Looked up from germline, CDR1 is MNHNS and CDR2 is SASEGT. Between the trimmed V and J ends, which lost 9 bases and 6 bases, there was a span of 18 bases. The CDR3 is CASIRDVSLEQYF. The CDR3 nucleotides read TGTGCCAGTATCAGGGATGTGTCCCTCGAGCAGTACTTC.